Shown below are 6 T cell receptor beta chains from a single sample sequenced in a study of cytomegalovirus exposure and HLA in healthy donors. Primers: 60 Vbeta forward and 13 Jbeta reverse. Libraries were prepared by immunoSEQ multiplex PCR; TCRdb keeps only in-frame clonotypes and omits some of them. Among 89,000 or so clones listed, around 72% were seen once. The sequencing input was PBMCs. Receptors originate from a man aged 18 to 30 in good health and CMV-seropositive.

CDR3 in amino acids: CASSEMRINEQYF. CDR3 sequence (DNA): TGTGCCAGCAGTGAAATGCGGATAAACGAGCAGTACTTC. The rearrangement joins TRBV2 to TRBJ2-7; D not resolved. The CDR3 loop spans 13 amino acids. Germline V gene lookup returns CDR1 SNHLY and CDR2 FYNNEI. V was pared by 2 bases and J by 5 bases, with 10 bases between.

This clone has only a few counts. This rearrangement joins TRBV27 to TRBJ1-5, with a tentative D call TRBD1 (5 bases). The CDR3 length is 15 residues. CDR1 and CDR2 from the germline V gene are MNHEY and SMNVEV (reference sequence). The V end was cut by 5 bases, the J end by 6 bases, with 17 bases between. This CDR3 is CASSPRGGRCQPQHF. The CDR3 coding sequence is TGTGCCAGCAGTCCTCGGGGGGGACGGTGTCAGCCCCAGCATTTT.

This clone turned up a few times. The chain joins TRBV6-1 to TRBJ1-2; possible D gene TRBD1, 6 bases. Germline V CDR1 and CDR2: MNHNS, SASEGT. The CDR3 spans 13 residues. V was cut by 7 bases and J by 1 base, with 10 bases left in between. CDR3 sequence reads: CASKDSFNYGYTF. As DNA, the CDR3 is TGTGCCAGCAAGGACAGTTTTAACTATGGCTACACCTTC.

The V gene is TRBV30, the J gene TRBJ2-3; D gene ambiguous. The CDR3 sequence is 14 residues long. Germline CDR1 reads GTSNPN; CDR2 reads SVGIG (reference sequence). V lost 0 bases and J 6 bases, leaving 13 bases between the germline ends. The DNA for the CDR3 is TGTGCCTGGAGTGTAGTCGGTTTGTTGGATACGCAGTATTTT. Translation gives CAWSVVGLLDTQYF.

The V and J genes are TRBV4-1 and TRBJ2-3; the match to TRBD1 covers 10 bases. CDR3 length: 13 residues. Germline lookup yields CDR1 MGHRA and CDR2 YSYEKL. With 11 bases clipped from V and 2 bases from J, the junction kept 4 bases outside the gene matches. In DNA form, the CDR3 reads TGCGCCGGACAGGGGGGACCCACAGATACGCAGTATTTT. Translation gives CAGQGGPTDTQYF.

The V and J genes are TRBV30 and TRBJ2-7; the match to TRBD1 covers 10 bases. CDR1 GTSNPN and CDR2 SVGIG come from the germline V gene (reference sequence). The CDR3 is 16 amino acids. The junction had 7 bases not matched to a gene; V was cut back by 0 bases and J by 2 bases. The CDR3 region has the DNA TGTGCCTGGAGTGTACCCGCCGGGACAGGGGCCTACGAGCAGTACTTC. Its protein is CAWSVPAGTGAYEQYF.